This entry describes one T cell receptor (beta chain). As yet, its antigen is unknown. The data belong to a study of cytomegalovirus exposure and HLA in healthy donors. Study-wide results and limits: It was confirmed in vitro that three of the CMV-associated chains were specific for CMV antigens.

Germline-derived CDR1 and CDR2 are SGHNT and YYREEE (reference sequence). V shed 6 bases and J 8 bases; nucleotides not matched to a gene: 11. The CDR3 is 15 amino acids. Measured with immunoSEQ multiplex PCR; TCRdb has only the in-frame clones, and not every one. This table has around 130,000 clones, 85% appearing once. This TCR was recovered from a woman in her twenties or thirties in good health and CMV-seronegative. V and J are TRBV5-4 and TRBJ1-6; 7 nucleotides match TRBD1. The sample comprised PBMCs. The CDR3 protein is CASTPPGQRDSPLHF. Here the CDR3 DNA reads TGTGCCAGCACCCCGCCGGGACAGAGGGATTCACCCCTCCACTTT.